A selection of T cell receptor beta chains follows, all from one sample in a study of blood T cells in healthy people across ages. In TCRdb, the 5' RACE reads were re-called with MiXCR into one record per CDR3 protein. The top ten clones hold less than 20% of a sample with about 570,000 distinct CDR3 sequences, roughly a quarter of them seen once. The sequencing sample was made of blood. The receptor set was obtained from a woman in her seventies in good health. The CDR3 runs from the conserved cysteine through the conserved F or W. The order of the fields is J gene, clone size, V gene, D gene, CDR3 DNA, CDR3 protein. The D gene is left open where the match is weak. Some rows mark clone size as missing; the rest say once, few, many or name a class of expanded clone.

TRBJ2-5,-,TRBV7-2,-,TGTGCCAGCAGCCCTCCAGTGGGATTACAAGAGACCCGGTACTTC,CASSPPVGLQETRYF
TRBJ1-6,-,TRBV4-3,-,TGCGCCAGCAGCCAAGATCTGGCAGGGAATGTGAACTCACCCCTCCACTTT,CASSQDLAGNVNSPLHF
TRBJ2-7,few,TRBV12-3/TRBV12-4,-,TGTGCCAGCAAACGGAGCTACGAGCAGTACTTC,CASKRSYEQYF
TRBJ2-7,few,TRBV27,-,TGTGCCACAAGGACCTCCTACGAGCAGTACTTC,CATRTSYEQYF
TRBJ2-2,few,TRBV11-2,-,TGTGCCAGCAGCTTAAATGCGGCCGGGGAGCTGTTTTTT,CASSLNAAGELFF
TRBJ2-1,few,TRBV6-2/TRBV6-3,-,TGTGCCAGCATTAAGGACAGCTACAATGAGCAGTTCTTC,CASIKDSYNEQFF
TRBJ1-5,-,TRBV4-3,-,TGCGCCAGCAGCCCCCACATCTCAGGCGGGTACGCTCAGCATTTT,CASSPHISGGYAQHF
TRBJ1-2,-,TRBV30,-,TGTGCCTGGAGGATGGGGAACTATGGCTACACCTTC,CAWRMGNYGYTF
TRBJ1-1,few,TRBV24-1,-,TGTGCCACCAGTGACCTTGCTCACTTGAACACTGAAGCTTTCTTT,CATSDLAHLNTEAFF
TRBJ2-7,-,TRBV7-9,TRBD2,TGTGCCAGCAGCCTAGGGTCGGGAGGCGAGCAGTACTTC,CASSLGSGGEQYF
TRBJ2-7,-,TRBV4-1,TRBD1,TGCGCCAGCAGCCGTCCGGGACAGGGGATAAGCGAGCAGTACTTC,CASSRPGQGISEQYF
TRBJ1-6,-,TRBV9,TRBD1,TGTGCCAGCAGCGTAGATCGGAGGACAGGGCTAAACTCACCCCTCCACTTT,CASSVDRRTGLNSPLHF
TRBJ1-1,few,TRBV20-1,-,TGCAGTGCTAGGGGCCAGCAGCCTGAAGCTTTCTTT,CSARGQQPEAFF
TRBJ1-1,-,TRBV5-1,-,TGCGCCAGCAGCTTGGGCCACCCAGGAGGGTTGAACACTGAAGCTTTCTTT,CASSLGHPGGLNTEAFF
TRBJ2-3,-,TRBV6-2/TRBV6-3,-,TGTGCCAGCAGTTACCAGCGGCGGACTAGCACAGATACGCAGTATTTT,CASSYQRRTSTDTQYF
TRBJ2-1,-,TRBV5-1,-,TGCGCCAGCAGCTTGGAAATAGGTTCCTCCTACAATGAGCAGTTCTTC,CASSLEIGSSYNEQFF
TRBJ2-7,-,TRBV6-1,TRBD1,TGTGCCAGCAGTGCACCTTCATCGGGACAGGCGGAGGGCTACGAGCAGTACTTC,CASSAPSSGQAEGYEQYF
TRBJ2-1,-,TRBV30,-,TGTGCCTGGAGTGTTCGCATGCGGGATGAGCAGTTCTTC,CAWSVRMRDEQFF
TRBJ2-1,-,TRBV7-9,TRBD1,TGTGCCAGCAGCCCGACAGGGGGGATTTACAATGAGCAGTTCTTC,CASSPTGGIYNEQFF
TRBJ2-7,many,TRBV3-1,-,TGTGCCAGCAGCCAAGTAAAGAGCTCCTACGAGCAGTACTTC,CASSQVKSSYEQYF
TRBJ1-5,-,TRBV7-3,-,TGTGCCAGCAGCAAATCCGGACAGAATTATTATCAGCCCCAGCATTTT,CASSKSGQNYYQPQHF
TRBJ2-3,-,TRBV25-1,-,TGTGCCAGCAGTGTTGGGGCCGTAGATACGCAGTATTTT,CASSVGAVDTQYF
TRBJ1-1,-,TRBV30,TRBD1,TGTGCCTGGACGGACAGGGGGCGTTACACTGAAGCTTTCTTT,CAWTDRGRYTEAFF
TRBJ2-6,-,TRBV5-1,-,TGCGCCAGCAGCCCTGGTCTAAGTGGGGCCAGCGTCCTGACTTTC,CASSPGLSGASVLTF
TRBJ2-1,-,TRBV7-2,TRBD1,TGTGCCAGCAACTTAGTACAGGGGGCGTACAATGAGCAGTTCTTC,CASNLVQGAYNEQFF
TRBJ2-7,once,TRBV4-3,TRBD2,TGCGCCAGCAGCCGGAATAGCGGGAGAGGCAACGAGCAGTACTTC,CASSRNSGRGNEQYF
TRBJ1-1,few,TRBV3-1,-,TGTGCCAGCAGCCAGGCGCTGGGTGCTTCCTTCTTT,CASSQALGASFF
TRBJ1-2,-,TRBV5-1,-,TGCGCCAGCAGCTTGCTCTCAGGGGCACTAGCTAACTATGGCTACACCTTC,CASSLLSGALANYGYTF
TRBJ1-5,few,TRBV5-1,-,TGCGCCAGCAGCTCAGGGTTGTCTCAGCCCCAGCATTTT,CASSSGLSQPQHF
TRBJ1-2,once,TRBV29-1,-,TGCAGCGTTGAAACCCGAGGGGGTGCCTATGGCTACACCTTC,CSVETRGGAYGYTF
TRBJ1-4,-,TRBV6-1,TRBD1,TGTGCCAGCAGCCCGGAGGGGGCCACAGGGGGAGTTGAAAAACTGTTTTTT,CASSPEGATGGVEKLFF
TRBJ2-7,few,TRBV29-1,-,TGCAGCGTTTACCGGGACAACTCCTACGAGCAGTACTTC,CSVYRDNSYEQYF
TRBJ1-1,-,TRBV6-6,-,TGTGCCAGCAGCACTGGACAGCGTAACACTGAAGCTTTCTTT,CASSTGQRNTEAFF
TRBJ1-2,-,TRBV14,-,TGTGCCAGCAGCCAACGGAGGGAGGTTCTCGACGGCTACACCTTC,CASSQRREVLDGYTF
TRBJ2-2,few,TRBV12-3/TRBV12-4,-,TGTGCCAGCAGTGCCGGGACATACACCGGGGAGCTGTTTTTT,CASSAGTYTGELFF
TRBJ1-6,once,TRBV18,-,TGTGCCAGATCACCAGGGTCTAAGTCACCCCTCCACTTT,CARSPGSKSPLHF
TRBJ2-1,few,TRBV20-1,-,TGCAGTGCTAGAGATCCGAGCGCGATCGGGCAGTTCTTC,CSARDPSAIGQFF
TRBJ2-5,few,TRBV18,TRBD1,TGTGCCAGCTCCTTCAAGGACAGGGATAGTCGCCAGTACTTC,CASSFKDRDSRQYF
TRBJ1-6,few,TRBV4-1,-,TGCGCCAGCAGCCGAGGGGAATATAATTCACCCCTCCACTTT,CASSRGEYNSPLHF
TRBJ1-1,few,TRBV18,TRBD1,TGTGCCAGCTCACCATGGGAGGCAGGGGGTACTTCTGAAGCTTTCTTT,CASSPWEAGGTSEAFF
TRBJ2-5,-,TRBV20-1,-,TGCAGTGCTAGAGATTATGGGAAGCAGTACTTC,CSARDYGKQYF
TRBJ1-5,few,TRBV7-2,-,TGTGCCAGCAGCTTCGTCGGAAATAATCAGCCCCAGCATTTT,CASSFVGNNQPQHF
TRBJ1-2,-,TRBV20-1,-,TGCAGTGCTAGAGATACGAACACGTTTTATGGCTACACCTTC,CSARDTNTFYGYTF
TRBJ1-4,-,TRBV12-3/TRBV12-4,-,TGTGCCAGCAGGATCTCTGAAAAACTGTTTTTT,CASRISEKLFF
TRBJ2-3,-,TRBV29-1,TRBD1,TGCAGGGCGGACAGGGGTACAGATACGCAGTATTTT,CRADRGTDTQYF